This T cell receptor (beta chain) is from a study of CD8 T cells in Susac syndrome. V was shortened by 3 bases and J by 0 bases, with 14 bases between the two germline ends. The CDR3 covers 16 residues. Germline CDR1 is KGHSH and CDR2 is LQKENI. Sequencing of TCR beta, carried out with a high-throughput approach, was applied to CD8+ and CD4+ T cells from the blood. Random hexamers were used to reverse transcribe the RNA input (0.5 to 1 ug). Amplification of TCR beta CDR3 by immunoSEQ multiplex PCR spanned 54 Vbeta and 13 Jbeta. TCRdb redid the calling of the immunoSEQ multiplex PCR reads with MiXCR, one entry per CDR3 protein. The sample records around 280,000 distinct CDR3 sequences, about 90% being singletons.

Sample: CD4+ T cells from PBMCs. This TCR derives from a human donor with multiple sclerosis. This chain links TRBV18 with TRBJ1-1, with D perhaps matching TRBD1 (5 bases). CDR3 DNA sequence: TGTGCCAGCTCACCGGGTTATGACAGTCTGAACACTGAAGCTTTCTTT. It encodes CASSPGYDSLNTEAFF.